Listed here is a single T cell receptor beta chain. This specimen belongs to a study of CD8 T cells in Susac syndrome. Germline CDR1 SGDLS, CDR2 YYNGEE. Trimming took 4 bases from V and 10 from J, leaving 14 bases between them. The CDR3 has 12 residues. With random hexamers, roughly 0.45 to 1 ug RNA was reverse transcribed. The immunoSEQ assay covered 54 Vbeta and 13 Jbeta segments for CDR3. TCRdb ran MiXCR on the immunoSEQ multiplex PCR reads and lists one entry per CDR3 protein. The table records roughly 150,000 distinct CDR3 sequences, around 96% of them present only once. The study sequenced TCR beta in blood CD8+ and CD4+ T cells. Treatment-naive patients with stable or active relapsing-remitting disease served as multiple sclerosis controls. Purification of the CD8+ and CD4+ T cells relied on negative isolation, and TEMRA cells underwent FACS enrichment.

This receptor was taken from a human donor with multiple sclerosis. Sequencing was performed on CD8+ T cells from PBMCs. V and J are TRBV9 and TRBJ1-1; D gene ambiguous. CDR3 in DNA: TGTGCCAGCAGCCCCGGGATCCTGGGAGCTTTCTTT. It codes for CASSPGILGAFF.